The sequence of this T cell receptor (beta chain) was determined in a study of memory CD4+ T cells and cytomegalovirus serostatus. About the study: This sample comes from healthy Belgian adults, fewer than 10 CMV seropositive, 24 seronegative.

Profiled with immunoSEQ multiplex PCR; TCRdb holds only in-frame clones, not every one. The repertoire holds 52,000 or so clones, with roughly 79% as singletons. The ends lost 2 bases at V and 8 bases at J; junction bases unmatched: 6. CDR3 length: 14 residues. The germline gives CDR1 MDHEN, CDR2 SYDVKM. Single viable CD3+CD4+CD8-CD45RO+ cells were sorted as the memory CD4+ T cells. This clone has just a few counts. Sample: memory CD4+ T cells from blood. The V gene is TRBV28, the J gene TRBJ2-7; TRBD2 aligns across 10 bases. This clonotype was obtained from an adult in good health and CMV-seronegative. The CDR3 bases are TGTGCCAGCAGTTTAGGCACTAGCGGGATTAAGCAGTACTTC. The encoded protein is CASSLGTSGIKQYF.